What follows are 15 T cell receptor beta chains derived from one specimen sequenced in a study of blood T cell repertoires in COVID-19. Some clones are missing from TCRdb's copy, which holds only in-frame ones; the method was immunoSEQ multiplex PCR. Altogether 180,000 or so clones are present, over 75% being singletons, with the ten largest covering approximately 0.77%. The sequenced sample consisted of PBMCs or T cells enriched from blood (not recorded which). The receptors here all came from a woman aged 18-29 years who had recovered from COVID-19.

This clone was observed a handful of times. The chain couples TRBV6-5 to TRBJ1-6; 7 nucleotides match TRBD1. The CDR3 loop spans 13 amino acids. J gave up 7 bases and V 8 bases, and 5 bases lay outside the gene matches. From germline, CDR1 is MNHEY and CDR2 SVGAGI. CDR3 protein: CASRARGNSPLHF. As DNA, the CDR3 is TGTGCCAGCCGGGCCAGGGGGAATTCACCCCTCCACTTT.

V gene TRBV3-1 (or the pseudogene TRBV3-2) combines with J gene TRBJ2-1; D unclear. Trimming took 5 bases from V and 5 from J, leaving 16 bases between them. This CDR3 has 15 residues. Germline CDR1 reads LGHDT; CDR2 reads YNNKEL (reference sequence). This CDR3 is CASSVRGDVDNEQFF. The CDR3 DNA reads as TGTGCCAGCAGCGTCCGCGGCGACGTAGACAATGAGCAGTTCTTC.

In this sample, this clone turned up once. The J gene is TRBJ2-7, the V gene TRBV28; TRBD1 matches at 7 bases. Germline assignment: CDR1 MDHEN and CDR2 SYDVKM. The V segment lost 5 bases and the J segment 5 bases; nucleotides outside the gene matches: 12. This CDR3 contains 15 residues. The CDR3 sequence: CASSPNDRVIHEQYF. The DNA of the CDR3 is TGTGCCAGCAGTCCTAATGACAGGGTTATCCACGAGCAGTACTTC.

The V and J genes are TRBV9 and TRBJ1-4, with D possibly TRBD1 on 5 matching bases. V lost 0 bases and J 7 bases, leaving 16 bases between the germline ends. CDR1 and CDR2 (germline): SGDLS, YYNGEE. This CDR3 contains 16 residues. The CDR3 DNA is TGTGCCAGCAGCGTAGATTTTGGACGGAGGGGTGAAAAACTGTTTTTT. Its protein product is CASSVDFGRRGEKLFF.

The rearrangement links TRBV11-1 to TRBJ2-7; a possible D gene is TRBD1 (6 bases). Germline CDR1 is SGHAT and CDR2 is FQDESV (reference sequence). This CDR3 region has 12 residues. V dropped 5 bases and J dropped 6 bases, with 11 bases sitting between them. The CDR3 sequence: CASSPDRVEQYF. CDR3 DNA: TGTGCCAGCAGCCCGGACAGAGTCGAGCAGTACTTC.

The rearrangement links TRBV7-6 to TRBJ2-7; 9 bases are shared with TRBD1. Germline CDR1 and CDR2: SGHVS and FNYEAQ. The V segment lost 1 base and the J segment 5 bases; nucleotides outside the gene matches: 6. This CDR3 is 15 amino acids long. CDR3 sequence: CASSLEDRGIHEQYF. As DNA, the CDR3 is TGTGCCAGCAGCTTAGAGGACAGGGGAATCCACGAGCAGTACTTC.

The genes are TRBV7-6 and TRBJ2-1; 13 bases match TRBD2. Germline CDR1 and CDR2: SGHVS and FNYEAQ. V dropped 5 bases and J dropped 4; count of bases not matched to a gene: 8. This CDR3 contains 17 residues. CDR3 region: CASSPGLAGEGYNEQFF. The CDR3 region has the DNA TGTGCCAGCAGCCCCGGACTAGCGGGAGAAGGGTACAATGAGCAGTTCTTC.

The chain couples TRBV4-1 to TRBJ1-1, with TRBD1 identical over 9 bases. J lost 7 bases, V lost 3 bases, and 12 bases had no gene match. The CDR3 loop spans 16 amino acids. Germline V gene sequence: CDR1 MGHRA, CDR2 YSYEKL. The DNA for the CDR3 is TGCGCCAGCAGCCAGGCCAACCTTGGGACAGGGAGTGAAGCTTTCTTT. Its protein product is CASSQANLGTGSEAFF.

In DNA form, the CDR3 reads TGCAGCGTTGAGGGCAGAGCCAGGGGAATGAACACTGAAGCTTTCTTT. It is translated as CSVEGRARGMNTEAFF. V is TRBV29-1 and J is TRBJ1-1; D is possibly TRBD1 (6 bases). The CDR3 covers 16 residues. Trimming removed 3 bases at V and 0 bases at J, with 17 bases between. Germline lookup yields CDR1 SQVTM and CDR2 ANQGSEA.

V is TRBV30 and J is TRBJ1-1; 9 bases fit TRBD1. The CDR3 loop spans 13 amino acids. V lost 7 bases, J lost 7 bases, and 10 bases stayed unmatched. The germline V gene has CDR1 GTSNPN and CDR2 SVGIG (reference sequence). The CDR3 nucleotides are TGTGCCTTTATCAACAGGGGGCGGATTGAAGCTTTCTTT. Translated, it gives CAFINRGRIEAFF.

The V and J genes are TRBV7-9 and TRBJ2-1, with 7 bases aligning to TRBD2. The germline CDR1 and CDR2 sequences are SEHNR and FQNEAQ (reference sequence). There are 14 residues in the CDR3. Germline trimming cut 3 bases from V and 8 bases from J; bases unmatched to any gene: 7. CDR3 sequence (DNA): TGTGCCAGCAGCTTCATTCGGGAGGTGGATGAGCAGTTCTTC. It encodes CASSFIREVDEQFF.

This clone is a singleton in its sample. The chain couples TRBV2 to TRBJ2-3; D might be TRBD2 (6 bases). Trimming pared 4 bases from V and 2 bases from J, leaving 34 bases between. The CDR3 extends over 22 amino acids. CDR1 and CDR2 from the germline V gene are SNHLY and FYNNEI. CDR3 DNA: TGTGCCAGCAGTGCCCCAAGGGGACTCGGAGGAGGCGGGAAGGGGTCCACAGATACGCAGTATTTT. Its protein product is CASSAPRGLGGGGKGSTDTQYF.

The V gene is TRBV2, the J gene TRBJ2-2; possibly TRBD1 for D (6 bases). Trimming left V 4 bases short and J 3 bases short, with 6 bases between. The CDR3 is 13 residues long. Per the germline V gene, CDR1 is SNHLY and CDR2 is FYNNEI. The CDR3 sequence: CASSGGHTGELFF. The DNA for the CDR3 is TGTGCCAGCAGTGGGGGGCACACCGGGGAGCTGTTTTTT.

The J gene is TRBJ2-7, the V gene TRBV25-1; maybe TRBD2 (6 bases). The length of the CDR3 is 13 residues. CDR1 and CDR2 from the germline V gene are MGHDK and SYGVNS. V dropped 6 bases and J dropped 4 bases, with 13 bases sitting between them. The CDR3 region is CASSRLAWYEQYF. The CDR3 region has the DNA TGTGCCAGCAGCAGGCTAGCGTGGTACGAGCAGTACTTC.

The chain recombines TRBV5-4 with TRBJ1-2, with a possible D match to TRBD1 (6 bases). The germline CDR1 and CDR2 sequences are SGHNT and YYREEE (reference sequence). The CDR3 contains 14 residues. V was cut by 3 bases and J by 0 bases, with 9 bases left in between. The chain's CDR3 is CASSSTGANYGYTF. CDR3 DNA: TGTGCCAGCAGCTCGACAGGCGCTAACTATGGCTACACCTTC.